This TCR beta chain derives from a study of response to subunit inactivated influenza vaccine. In its sample, this clonotype was seen a few times. TCRdb analysed the RT-PCR reads with MiXCR anew, one entry per CDR3 protein. The profile shows about 540,000 distinct CDR3 sequences, less than 25% of them singletons. Trimming removed 2 bases from V and 4 bases from J, with 14 bases in between. CDR3 length: 15 residues. Germline lookup yields CDR1 MNHNS and CDR2 SASEGT. These same records also appear under a second study, on T cells expressing NK-cell markers. This second report adds: Template switching by 5'RACE with UMIs generated the TCR beta cDNA. The sequencing cohort of eight donors included seven HCMV-seropositive individuals and one seronegative individual. These same clonotypes (in several donors) also led the CD3+CD56-NKG2C+ fraction. Uncertainty persisted over the HCMV specificity of expanded NKG2C+ T cell clones.

The chain links TRBV6-1 to TRBJ2-5; D may be TRBD1 (5 bases). This specimen consisted of CD4+ T cells sorted from PBMCs, obtained 11 to 12 days after vaccination. The TCR sequence derives from a man aged 50-60 years who received an inactivated influenza vaccine. CDR3 amino acids: CASSEKGALVETQYF. CDR3 sequence (DNA): TGTGCCAGCAGTGAAAAAGGGGCGCTAGTAGAGACCCAGTACTTC.